This T cell receptor beta chain was documented in a study of cytomegalovirus exposure and HLA in healthy donors. Findings and caveats of the study: Generally TCR sequences proved uncommon, though certain public TCRs appeared in numerous donors.

Germline CDR1 and CDR2: SGHAT and FQNNGV. CDR3 size: 14 residues. Trimming took 3 bases from V and 4 from J, leaving 12 bases between them. Profiling relied on immunoSEQ multiplex PCR, and the TCRdb table lists in-frame clones only, not all of them. The table includes about 130,000 clones, about 90% detected once. Of note for this clone: Antigen specificity is unknown.

The receptor was derived from a man aged 25 to 40 in good health and CMV-seronegative. This chain joins TRBV11-2 and TRBJ1-2, with D possibly TRBD1 on 5 matching bases. Material: PBMCs. CDR3 amino acids: CASSFQGSFYGYTF. In nucleotides, the CDR3 is TGTGCCAGCAGCTTCCAGGGATCTTTCTATGGCTACACCTTC.